A single sample is the source of the 5 T cell receptor beta chains below, sequenced in a study of T cell responses to AZD1222 COVID-19 vaccine. TCRdb keeps only in-frame clones here, not all; method: immunoSEQ multiplex PCR. This table has more than 90,000 clones, approximately 90% appearing once. The material was peripheral blood, obtained on day 0 of AZD1222 vaccination. Source of these receptors: an adult in good health.

This clone was observed a few times. V and J are TRBV5-4 and TRBJ2-2, with 9 bases fitting TRBD1. J was trimmed by 2 bases and V by 4 bases; bases with no gene match: 6. In germline, CDR1 is SGHNT, CDR2 YYREEE (reference sequence). The CDR3 sequence is 16 residues long. The CDR3 DNA sequence: TGTGCCAGCAGCCATGGACAGGGGATCAACACCGGGGAGCTGTTTTTT. It codes for CASSHGQGINTGELFF.

The chain links TRBV14 to TRBJ1-2, with D unresolved. Germline-derived CDR1 and CDR2 are SGHDN and FVKESK. CDR3 length: 14 amino acids. V was trimmed by 4 bases and J by 4 bases, leaving 13 bases between them. In DNA form, the CDR3 reads TGTGCCAGCAGCCCCAAGGAGGGCTCCTATGGCTACACCTTC. It encodes CASSPKEGSYGYTF.

This sequence joins TRBV2 and TRBJ1-1; no definite D call. This CDR3 is 13 amino acids long. V lost 7 bases and J 6 bases, leaving 15 bases between the germline ends. Germline V lookup: CDR1 SNHLY, CDR2 FYNNEI. Here the CDR3 reads CASTSLSPPEAFF. CDR3 in DNA: TGTGCCAGCACGAGCCTAAGTCCCCCTGAAGCTTTCTTT.

Comment on this clone: The germline gene is not matched at one end of the junction; a read error may be the cause. The gene calls are TRBV6-1 and TRBJ1-5; 7 bases fit TRBD1. The CDR3 runs to 16 residues. Germline CDR1 and CDR2: MNHNS and SASEGT. Here the CDR3 DNA reads TGTGCCAGCAGCGAAGATTACCGGGACAGCCGGCAGCCCCAGCATTTT. Residues: CASSEDYRDSRQPQHF.

The V gene is TRBV18, the J gene TRBJ1-4; weak D call: TRBD1 (5 bases). V was shortened by 0 bases and J by 5 bases, with 7 bases between the two germline ends. Germline CDR1 and CDR2: KGHSH and LQKENI. This CDR3 has 14 amino acids. CDR3 nucleotide sequence: TGTGCCAGCTCACCACCCGGGGGGAATGAAAAACTGTTTTTT. Translating it yields CASSPPGGNEKLFF. The whole variable domain, remainder taken from reference TRBV18 and TRBJ1-4, is NAGVMQNPRHLVRRRGQEARLRCSPMKGHSHVYWYRQLPEEGLKFMVYLQKENIIDESGMPKERFSAEFPKEGPSILRIQQVVRGDSAAYFCASSPPGGNEKLFFGSGTQLSVL.